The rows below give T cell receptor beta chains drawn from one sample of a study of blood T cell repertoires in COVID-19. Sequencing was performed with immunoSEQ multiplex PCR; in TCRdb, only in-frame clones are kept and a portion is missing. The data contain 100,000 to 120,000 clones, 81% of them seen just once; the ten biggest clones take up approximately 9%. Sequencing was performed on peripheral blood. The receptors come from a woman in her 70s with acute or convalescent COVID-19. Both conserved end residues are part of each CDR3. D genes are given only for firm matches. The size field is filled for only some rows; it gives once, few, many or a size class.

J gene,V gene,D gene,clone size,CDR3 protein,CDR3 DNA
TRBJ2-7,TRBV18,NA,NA,CASSPHRDHEQYF,TGTGCCAGCTCACCACACAGGGACCACGAGCAGTACTTC
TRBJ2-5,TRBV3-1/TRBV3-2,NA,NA,CASSPPYETQYF,TGTGCCAGCAGCCCCCCCTATGAGACCCAGTACTTC
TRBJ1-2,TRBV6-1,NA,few,CASSEAPGEGYGYTF,TGTGCCAGCAGTGAAGCGCCAGGGGAGGGCTATGGCTACACCTTC
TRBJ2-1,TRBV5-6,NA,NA,CASSLQGRPFSNEQFF,TGTGCCAGCAGCCTCCAGGGTAGGCCGTTTTCAAATGAGCAGTTCTTC
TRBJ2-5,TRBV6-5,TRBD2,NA,CASTIAGGPEETQYF,TGTGCCAGCACCATAGCGGGAGGGCCGGAGGAGACCCAGTACTTC
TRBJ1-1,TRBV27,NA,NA,CASSLSGVGTEAFF,TGTGCCAGCAGCCTCTCGGGGGTAGGGACTGAAGCTTTCTTT
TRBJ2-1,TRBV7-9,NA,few,CASSKGAGGRNEQFF,TGTGCCAGCAGCAAAGGGGCAGGGGGGAGAAATGAGCAGTTCTTC
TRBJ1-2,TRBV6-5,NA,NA,CASSPDSFNYGYTF,TGTGCCAGCAGTCCGGACAGCTTTAACTATGGCTACACCTTC
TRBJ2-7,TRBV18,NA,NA,CASSPEGDSYEQYF,TGTGCCAGCTCACCCGAGGGGGATTCCTACGAGCAGTACTTC
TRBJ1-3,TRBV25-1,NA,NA,CASSAQAGNTIYF,TGTGCCAGCAGTGCCCAGGCTGGAAACACCATATATTTT
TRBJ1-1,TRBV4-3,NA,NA,CASSQAVPGEGTEAFF,TGCGCCAGCAGCCAAGCGGTCCCAGGGGAAGGAACTGAAGCTTTCTTT
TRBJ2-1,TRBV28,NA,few,CASTGSGASSYNEQFF,TGTGCCAGCACGGGGTCGGGCGCCAGCTCCTACAATGAGCAGTTCTTC
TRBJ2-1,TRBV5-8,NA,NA,CASSVVGLSYNEQFF,TGTGCCAGCAGCGTGGTGGGGCTTTCCTACAATGAGCAGTTCTTC
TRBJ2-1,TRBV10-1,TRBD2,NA,CASSAASGAFEQFF,TGCGCCAGCAGTGCCGCTAGCGGGGCTTTCGAGCAGTTCTTC
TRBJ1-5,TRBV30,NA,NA,CAWSVQASNQPQHF,TGTGCCTGGAGTGTACAGGCCAGCAATCAGCCCCAGCATTTT
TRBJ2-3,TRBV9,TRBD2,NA,CASSPGLAGVWSTQYF,TGTGCCAGCAGCCCCGGACTAGCGGGAGTATGGAGTACGCAGTATTTT
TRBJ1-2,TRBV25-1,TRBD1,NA,CASSEIGTGLYGYTF,TGTGCCAGCAGTGAGATCGGGACAGGACTTTATGGCTACACCTTC